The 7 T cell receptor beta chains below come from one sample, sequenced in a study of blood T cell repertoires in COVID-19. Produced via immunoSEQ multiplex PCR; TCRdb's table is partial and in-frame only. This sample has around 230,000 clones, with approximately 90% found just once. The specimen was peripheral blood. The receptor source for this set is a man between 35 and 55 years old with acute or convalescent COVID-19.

The CDR3 nucleotides are TGCGCCAGCAGCTTGGACCGCGACAGACTAGAGAGCTATGGCTACACCTTC. Protein: CASSLDRDRLESYGYTF. The chain uses TRBV5-1 and TRBJ1-2; possible D gene TRBD1, 5 bases. CDR1 and CDR2 (germline): SGHRS, YFSETQ. This CDR3 is 17 amino acids long. Between the trimmed V and J ends, which lost 0 bases and 4 bases, there was a span of 19 bases.

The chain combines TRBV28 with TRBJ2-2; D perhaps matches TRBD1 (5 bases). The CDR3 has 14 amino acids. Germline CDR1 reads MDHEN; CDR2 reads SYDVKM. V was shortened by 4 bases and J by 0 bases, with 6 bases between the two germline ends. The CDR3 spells CASSWGANTGELFF. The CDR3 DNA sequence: TGTGCCAGCAGTTGGGGCGCGAACACCGGGGAGCTGTTTTTT.

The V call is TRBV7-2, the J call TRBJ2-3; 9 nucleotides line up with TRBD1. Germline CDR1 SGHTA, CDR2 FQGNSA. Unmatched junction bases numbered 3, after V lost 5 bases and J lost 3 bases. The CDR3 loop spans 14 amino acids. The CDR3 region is CASSQGQGTDTQYF. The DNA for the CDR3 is TGTGCCAGCAGCCAGGGACAGGGAACAGATACGCAGTATTTT.

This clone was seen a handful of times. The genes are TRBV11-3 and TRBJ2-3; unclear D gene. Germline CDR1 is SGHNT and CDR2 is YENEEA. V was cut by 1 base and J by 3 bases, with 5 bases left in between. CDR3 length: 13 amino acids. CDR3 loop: CASSLGQTDTQYF. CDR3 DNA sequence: TGTGCCAGCAGCTTAGGACAAACAGATACGCAGTATTTT.

The CDR3: CASSPDGTENNSPLHF. The CDR3 DNA reads as TGCGCCAGCAGTCCTGACGGGACAGAGAATAATTCACCCCTCCACTTT. The genes are TRBV5-1 and TRBJ1-6; TRBD1 matches 7 bases. This CDR3 is 16 amino acids long. Germline CDR1 SGHRS, CDR2 YFSETQ. Germline trimming cut 5 bases from V and 5 bases from J; bases unmatched to any gene: 10.

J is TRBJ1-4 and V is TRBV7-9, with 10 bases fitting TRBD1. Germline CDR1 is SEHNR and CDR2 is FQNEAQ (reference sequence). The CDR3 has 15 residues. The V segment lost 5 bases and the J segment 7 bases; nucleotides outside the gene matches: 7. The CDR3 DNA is TGTGCCAGCAGCCTTCGGGACAGGGGTCCTGAAAAACTGTTTTTT. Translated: CASSLRDRGPEKLFF.

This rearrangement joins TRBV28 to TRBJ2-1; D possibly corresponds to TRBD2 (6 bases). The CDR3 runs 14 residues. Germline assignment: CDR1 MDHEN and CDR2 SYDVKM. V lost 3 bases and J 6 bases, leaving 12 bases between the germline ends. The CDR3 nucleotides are TGTGCCAGCAGTTTTACTAGCCGACTCAATGAGCAGTTCTTC. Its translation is CASSFTSRLNEQFF.